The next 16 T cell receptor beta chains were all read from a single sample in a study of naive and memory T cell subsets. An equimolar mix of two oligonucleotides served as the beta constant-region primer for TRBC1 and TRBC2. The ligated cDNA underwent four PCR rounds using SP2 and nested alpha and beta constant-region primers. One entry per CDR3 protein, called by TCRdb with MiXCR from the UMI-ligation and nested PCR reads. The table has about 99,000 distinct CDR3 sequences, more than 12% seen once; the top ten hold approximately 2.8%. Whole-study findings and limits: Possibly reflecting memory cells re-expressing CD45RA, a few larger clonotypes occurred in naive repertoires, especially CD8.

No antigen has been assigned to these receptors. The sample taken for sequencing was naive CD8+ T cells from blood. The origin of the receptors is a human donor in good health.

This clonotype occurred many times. The CDR3 coding sequence is TGTGCCAGCAGCGTGGCTAGCGGGGTATACCAAGAGACCCAGTACTTC. Translated: CASSVASGVYQETQYF. V gene TRBV9 combines with J gene TRBJ2-5; the match to TRBD2 covers 9 bases. J gave up 0 bases and V 2 bases, and 5 bases lay outside the gene matches. The CDR3 runs 16 residues. Germline CDR1 and CDR2: SGDLS and YYNGEE. Looking up the rest from reference TRBV9 and TRBJ2-5 gives the full variable domain: DSGVTQTPKHLITATGQRVTLRCSPRSGDLSVYWYQQSLDQGLQFLIQYYNGEERAKGNILERFSAQQFPDLHSELNLSSLELGDSALYFCASSVASGVYQETQYFGPGTRLLVL.

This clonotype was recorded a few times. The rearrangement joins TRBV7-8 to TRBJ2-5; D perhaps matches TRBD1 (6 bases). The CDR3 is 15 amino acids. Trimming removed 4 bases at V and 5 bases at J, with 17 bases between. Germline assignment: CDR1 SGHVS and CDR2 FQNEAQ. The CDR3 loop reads CASSWTAYTGETQYF. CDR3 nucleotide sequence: TGTGCCAGCAGCTGGACAGCCTACACCGGCGAGACCCAGTACTTC.

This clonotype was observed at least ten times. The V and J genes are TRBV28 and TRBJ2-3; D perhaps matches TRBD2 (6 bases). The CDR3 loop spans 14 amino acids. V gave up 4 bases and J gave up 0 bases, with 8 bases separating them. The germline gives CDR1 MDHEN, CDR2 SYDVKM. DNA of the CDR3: TGTGCCAGCAGTTCTAGCGATAGCACAGATACGCAGTATTTT. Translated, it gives CASSSSDSTDTQYF.

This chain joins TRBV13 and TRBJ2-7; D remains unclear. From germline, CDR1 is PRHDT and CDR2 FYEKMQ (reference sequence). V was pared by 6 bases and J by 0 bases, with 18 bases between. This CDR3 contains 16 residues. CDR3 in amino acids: CASSFERPSSSYEQYF. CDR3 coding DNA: TGTGCCAGCAGTTTCGAACGCCCGTCGAGCTCCTACGAGCAGTACTTC.

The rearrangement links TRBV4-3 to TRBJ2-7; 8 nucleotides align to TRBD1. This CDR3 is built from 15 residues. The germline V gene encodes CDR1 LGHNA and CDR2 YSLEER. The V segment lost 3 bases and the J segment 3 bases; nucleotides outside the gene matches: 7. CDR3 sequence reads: CASSHGQGRDYEQYF. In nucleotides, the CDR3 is TGCGCCAGCAGCCACGGACAGGGCAGGGACTACGAGCAGTACTTC.

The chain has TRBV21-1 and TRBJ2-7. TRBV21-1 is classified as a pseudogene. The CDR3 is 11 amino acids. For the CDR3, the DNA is TGTGCCAGCTGCAGGGTCCACGAGCAGTACTTC. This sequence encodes CASCRVHEQYF.

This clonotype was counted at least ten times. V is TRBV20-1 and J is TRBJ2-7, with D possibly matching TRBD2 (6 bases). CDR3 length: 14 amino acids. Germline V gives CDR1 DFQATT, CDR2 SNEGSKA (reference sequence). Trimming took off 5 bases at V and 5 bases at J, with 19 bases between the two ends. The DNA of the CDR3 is TGCAGTGCTGCGGGACCCACCCTCATTAACGAGCAGTACTTC. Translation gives CSAAGPTLINEQYF.

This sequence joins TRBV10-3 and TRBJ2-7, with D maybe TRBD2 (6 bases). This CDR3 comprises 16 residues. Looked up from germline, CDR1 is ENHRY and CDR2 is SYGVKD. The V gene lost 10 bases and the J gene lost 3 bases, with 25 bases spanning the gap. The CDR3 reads CASATPSGTGDYEQYF. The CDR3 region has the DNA TGTGCCAGCGCCACGCCTTCCGGGACTGGAGACTACGAGCAGTACTTC.

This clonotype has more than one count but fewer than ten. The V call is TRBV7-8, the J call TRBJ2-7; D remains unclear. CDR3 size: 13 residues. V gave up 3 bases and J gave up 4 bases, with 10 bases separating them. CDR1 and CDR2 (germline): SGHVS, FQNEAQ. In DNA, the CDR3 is TGTGCCAGCAGCTTCTCGCTTAGTTACGAGCAGTACTTC. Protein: CASSFSLSYEQYF.

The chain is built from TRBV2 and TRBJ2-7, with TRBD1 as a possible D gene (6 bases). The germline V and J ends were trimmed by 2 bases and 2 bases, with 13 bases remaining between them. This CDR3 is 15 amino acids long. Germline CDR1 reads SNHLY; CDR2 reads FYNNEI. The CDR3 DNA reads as TGTGCCAGCAGTGAATGGACGGACAGCACCTACGAGCAGTACTTC. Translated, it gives CASSEWTDSTYEQYF.

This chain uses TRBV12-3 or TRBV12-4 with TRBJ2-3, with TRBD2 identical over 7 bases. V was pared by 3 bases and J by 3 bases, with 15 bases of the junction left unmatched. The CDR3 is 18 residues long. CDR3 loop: CASSFPLDGASGTDTQYF. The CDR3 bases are TGTGCCAGCAGTTTCCCGCTAGACGGGGCTAGCGGAACAGATACGCAGTATTTT.

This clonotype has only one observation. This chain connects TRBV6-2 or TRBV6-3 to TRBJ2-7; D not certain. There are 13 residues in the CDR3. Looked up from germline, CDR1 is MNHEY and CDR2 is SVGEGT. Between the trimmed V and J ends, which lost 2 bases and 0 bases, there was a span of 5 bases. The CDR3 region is CASSYEISYEQYF. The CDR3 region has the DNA TGTGCCAGCAGTTACGAGATCTCCTACGAGCAGTACTTC.

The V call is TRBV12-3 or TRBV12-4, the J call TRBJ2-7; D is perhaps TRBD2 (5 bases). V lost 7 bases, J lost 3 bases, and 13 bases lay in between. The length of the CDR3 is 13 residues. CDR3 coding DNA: TGTGCCAGCAAGCCCGGGGAAGGCTACGAGCAGTACTTC. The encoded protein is CASKPGEGYEQYF.

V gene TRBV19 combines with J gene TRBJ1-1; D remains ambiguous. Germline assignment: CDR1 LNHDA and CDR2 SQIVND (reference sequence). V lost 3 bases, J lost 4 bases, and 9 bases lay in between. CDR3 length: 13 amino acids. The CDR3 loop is CASSIVRRTEAFF. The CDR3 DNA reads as TGTGCCAGTAGTATCGTTAGGCGCACTGAAGCTTTCTTT.

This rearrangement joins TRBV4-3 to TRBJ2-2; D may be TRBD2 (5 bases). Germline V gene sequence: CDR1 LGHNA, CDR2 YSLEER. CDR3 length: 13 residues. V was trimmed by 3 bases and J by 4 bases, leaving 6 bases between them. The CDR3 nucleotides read TGCGCCAGCAGCCATCGGGGCACCGGGGAGCTGTTTTTT. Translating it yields CASSHRGTGELFF.

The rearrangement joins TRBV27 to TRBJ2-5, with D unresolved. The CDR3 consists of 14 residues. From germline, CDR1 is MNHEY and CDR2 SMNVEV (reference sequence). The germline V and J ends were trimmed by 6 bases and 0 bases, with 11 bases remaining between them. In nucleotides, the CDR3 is TGTGCCAGCAGGATTCAAAAGAACCAAGAGACCCAGTACTTC. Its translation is CASRIQKNQETQYF.